These 25 T cell receptor beta chains share one sample of origin, sequenced in a study of regulatory T cells in long-lasting Graves disease. The time point: persistent/refractory GD, antithyroid drugs over 5 years with positive TRAb. The authors made the TCR library using RNA they extracted from PBMCs. Sequencing libraries for TCR beta were prepared with iRepertoire HTBI primers and Arm-PCR of CDR3 regions. Each CDR3 protein gets one entry after TCRdb re-called the multiplex PCR reads with MiXCR. The sample lists about 460,000 distinct CDR3 sequences, less than 25% occurring once. The sample in question was peripheral blood mononuclear cells (PBMCs), obtained when the disease was refractory, from a patient treated with antithyroid drugs. These TCRs come from a female donor with Graves disease.

Remarks on this clonotype: This may arise from a read error, as a much more abundant clone is one base away. CDR3 in amino acids: CASSYIDRGGETQYF. The CDR3 nucleotides are TGTGCCAGCAGTTACATCGACAGGGGAGGAGAGACCCAGTACTTC. The chain links TRBV6-5 to TRBJ2-5, with 8 bases fitting TRBD1. Germline assignment: CDR1 MNHEY and CDR2 SVGAGI. Trimming removed 2 bases from V and 4 bases from J; junction bases left unmatched: 6. The CDR3 has 15 residues.

This clonotype showed up just a few times. This probably arose from a read error, given a far larger clone one base away. The V gene is TRBV6-2 or TRBV6-3, the J gene TRBJ2-7, with D possibly TRBD2 on 6 matching bases. Germline V gives CDR1 MNHEY, CDR2 SVGEGT. V lost 7 bases to trimming and J lost 2 bases, with 9 bases between them. CDR3 length: 12 residues. The CDR3 coding sequence is TGTGCCAGCAATAGCGGTACCTACGAGCAGTACTTC. Amino acid sequence: CASNSGTYEQYF.

This clonotype was found a few times. This rearrangement joins TRBV18 to TRBJ1-5; D not resolved. The length of the CDR3 is 16 residues. Between the trimmed V and J ends, which lost 4 bases and 1 base, there was a span of 14 bases. Germline loops: CDR1 KGHSH, CDR2 LQKENI. The CDR3 loop reads CASSRTSPRSNQPQHF. The DNA for the CDR3 is TGTGCCAGCTCACGAACGAGTCCGAGGAGCAATCAGCCCCAGCATTTT.

This rearrangement joins TRBV6-5 to TRBJ1-5, with no clear D. Trimming removed 0 bases from V and 5 bases from J, with 8 bases in between. The germline CDR1 and CDR2 sequences are MNHEY and SVGAGI. The CDR3 extends over 14 amino acids. CDR3 loop: CASSYSGVDQPQHF. The CDR3 coding sequence is TGTGCCAGCAGTTACTCGGGTGTTGATCAGCCCCAGCATTTT.

This clonotype was recorded many times. The chain carries TRBV11-2 and TRBJ2-5; no definite D call. Germline V gene sequence: CDR1 SGHAT, CDR2 FQNNGV. The CDR3 covers 14 residues. Between the trimmed V and J ends, which lost 5 bases and 3 bases, there was a span of 13 bases. CDR3 bases: TGTGCCAGCAGCCAATCCTACAAAGAAGAGACCCAGTACTTC. Residues: CASSQSYKEETQYF.

In its sample, this clonotype was seen many times. The chain has TRBV28 and TRBJ2-5; the D call may be TRBD1 or TRBD2 (5 bases each). CDR1 is MDHEN and CDR2 is SYDVKM in the germline V gene. The CDR3 covers 14 residues. The V end lost 2 bases, the J end lost 5 bases, and 12 bases lay between the germline ends. The CDR3, as DNA: TGTGCCAGCAGTTTAGAGGGGATGTTGGAGACCCAGTACTTC. Amino acid sequence: CASSLEGMLETQYF.

This clonotype showed up just a few times. The chain has TRBV3-1 and TRBJ2-7; D call uncertain. V lost 1 base, J lost 6 bases, and 4 bases lay in between. The germline gives CDR1 LGHDT, CDR2 YNNKEL (reference sequence). The CDR3 runs to 11 residues. CDR3 in amino acids: CASSQVPEQYF. The CDR3 nucleotides are TGTGCCAGCAGCCAAGTTCCCGAGCAGTACTTC.

There are a few counts of this clonotype. The chain has TRBV20-1 and TRBJ1-5, with TRBD1 matching 10 bases. In germline, CDR1 is DFQATT, CDR2 SNEGSKA (reference sequence). V lost 1 base and J lost 0; bases outside the gene matches: 9. The CDR3 has 18 amino acids. CDR3 coding DNA: TGCAGTGCTAGAGGGACAGGGGGTGACCTGTATAGCAATCAGCCCCAGCATTTT. This translates into CSARGTGGDLYSNQPQHF.

In its sample, this clonotype was seen a few times. The chain is built from TRBV9 and TRBJ1-4; D unresolved. Germline assignment: CDR1 SGDLS and CDR2 YYNGEE. The CDR3 is 13 amino acids. Trimming took 4 bases from V and 12 from J, leaving 16 bases between them. CDR3 nucleotide sequence: TGTGCCAGCAGCCCATCCGGGATTCGTGAACTGTTTTTT. Translation gives CASSPSGIRELFF.

This clonotype was picked up many times. The rearrangement uses TRBV27 and TRBJ1-6; the D gene is possibly TRBD1 (6 bases). The V end was cut by 2 bases, the J end by 10 bases, with 9 bases between. The CDR3 extends over 13 amino acids. The V gene's germline CDR1 is MNHEY and CDR2 SMNVEV (reference sequence). In nucleotides, the CDR3 is TGTGCCAGCAGTTTAGAAGGGGGATCACCCCTCCACTTT. Translation: CASSLEGGSPLHF.

The CDR3 bases are TGCAGCGCTGACCTGGGAAACATTCAGTACTTC. This translates into CSADLGNIQYF. The V call is TRBV29-1, the J call TRBJ2-4, with D hard to call. Germline V gives CDR1 SQVTM, CDR2 ANQGSEA. Deletions cut 7 bases from V and 6 bases from J, with 10 bases between. The length of the CDR3 is 11 residues.

This CDR3 reads CASSPLTGYQHF. In nucleotides, the CDR3 is TGTGCCAGTAGTCCACTAACAGGGTACCAGCATTTT. The rearrangement links TRBV19 to TRBJ1-5, with a weak D call TRBD1 (6 bases). The CDR3 consists of 12 residues. CDR1 LNHDA and CDR2 SQIVND come from the germline V gene (reference sequence). Trimming removed 5 bases from V and 12 bases from J, with 14 bases in between.

This clonotype was counted only a few times. A much larger clone sits a single nucleotide away, making a read error possible. The rearrangement links TRBV28 to TRBJ2-7, with TRBD1 as a possible D gene (6 bases). From germline, CDR1 is MDHEN and CDR2 SYDVKM. The CDR3 has 15 amino acids. The CDR3 reads CASSSVEGTRYGQYF. DNA of the CDR3: TGTGCCAGCAGTTCCGTTGAAGGGACACGGTACGGGCAGTACTTC.

Only a few counts were recorded for this clonotype. One junction end does not reproduce the germline sequence, and a read error may be involved. The chain employs TRBV6-5 and TRBJ1-1, with D possibly matching TRBD1 (5 bases). CDR1 is MNHEY, CDR2 SVGAGI, per germline. The CDR3 runs to 19 residues. Here the CDR3 DNA reads TGTGCCAGCAGTAACTCTCCGTGGGGCGCAAACTCGGGGAACACTGAAGCTTTCTTT. Translation gives CASSNSPWGANSGNTEAFF.

This clonotype appeared many times. The rearrangement joins TRBV12-3 or TRBV12-4 to TRBJ2-5; 9 bases are shared with TRBD1. This CDR3 region has 15 residues. After removal of 3 bases from V and 1 base from J, the junction contained 3 bases not matched to a gene. The CDR3: CASSFRDRAQETQYF. As DNA, the CDR3 is TGTGCCAGCAGTTTTAGGGACAGGGCCCAAGAGACCCAGTACTTC.

This clonotype was counted a few times. The V and J genes are TRBV3-1 and TRBJ1-1; no clear D. The length of the CDR3 is 15 residues. Trimming cost V 0 bases and J 0 bases, with 8 bases left between them. From germline, CDR1 is LGHDT and CDR2 YNNKEL (reference sequence). The DNA for the CDR3 is TGTGCCAGCAGCCAAGAAACAGAACTGAACACTGAAGCTTTCTTT. Protein product: CASSQETELNTEAFF.

This clonotype was recorded a few times. The chain recombines TRBV5-1 with TRBJ2-7; no clear D. CDR1 and CDR2 (germline): SGHRS, YFSETQ. The ends were cut back, 0 bases at V and 5 bases at J, with 12 bases in the middle. The CDR3 consists of 14 residues. CDR3 DNA sequence: TGCGCCAGCAGCTTGGATGAGTGGCTGGACGAGCAGTACTTC. Its translation is CASSLDEWLDEQYF. The full variable domain, its missing parts supplied by reference TRBV5-1 and TRBJ2-7, is KAGVTQTPRYLIKTRGQQVTLSCSPISGHRSVSWYQQTPGQGLQFLFEYFSETQRNKGNFPGRFSGRQFSNSRSEMNVSTLELGDSALYLCASSLDEWLDEQYFGPGTRLTVT.

This clonotype was seen many times. The rearrangement joins TRBV12-3 or TRBV12-4 to TRBJ1-2, with TRBD1 matching 9 bases. CDR3 length: 17 amino acids. V lost 7 bases to trimming and J lost 7 bases; unmatched junction nucleotides: 19. The DNA of the CDR3 is TGTGCCAGCACCCCGGCTGGGGACAGGGCTTCGGTGGGTGGCTACACCTTC. This encodes CASTPAGDRASVGGYTF.

This clonotype was recorded only once. This clone may be a read error of a much larger clone one base away. CDR3 in amino acids: CASGEGGGYYGYTF. The CDR3 bases are TGTGCCAGCGGTGAAGGCGGCGGATACTATGGCTACACCTTC. This chain joins TRBV6-2 or TRBV6-3 and TRBJ1-2; no clear D gene. CDR1 and CDR2 from the germline V gene are MNHEY and SVGEGT. The V end lost 8 bases, the J end lost 3 bases, and 16 bases lay between the germline ends. This CDR3 region has 14 residues.

This rearrangement joins TRBV28 to TRBJ2-1; 9 bases agree with TRBD2. CDR1 is MDHEN and CDR2 is SYDVKM in the germline V gene. V was clipped by 3 bases and J by 1 base; unmatched bases: 4. The CDR3 has 16 amino acids. CDR3 in amino acids: CASSFAGGRSYNEQFF. Written as DNA, the CDR3 is TGTGCCAGCAGTTTTGCGGGGGGGCGGTCCTACAATGAGCAGTTCTTC.

This clonotype has a count of ten or more. The rearrangement uses TRBV2 and TRBJ1-1; 8 bases agree with TRBD1. V was clipped by 6 bases and J by 1 base; unmatched bases: 4. This CDR3 has 14 amino acids. The germline V gene has CDR1 SNHLY and CDR2 FYNNEI. The CDR3 spells CASRAGTGNTEAFF. The CDR3 DNA reads TGTGCCAGCAGGGCCGGGACAGGGAACACTGAAGCTTTCTTT.

This sequence joins TRBV30 and TRBJ2-7; D ambiguous. The germline V gene encodes CDR1 GTSNPN and CDR2 SVGIG (reference sequence). CDR3 size: 14 residues. V was pared by 3 bases and J by 5 bases, with 17 bases between. DNA of the CDR3: TGTGCCTGGAGGCGGAGTGGGGAAGGCCACGAGCAGTACTTC. Its translation is CAWRRSGEGHEQYF.

This clonotype was recorded once. Given a much more abundant clone one base away, this may be a read error. V is TRBV6-2 or TRBV6-3 and J is TRBJ1-4, with a tentative D call TRBD1 (5 bases). Trimming stripped 7 bases from V and 2 bases from J, with 11 bases between. The length of the CDR3 is 14 residues. Looked up from germline, CDR1 is MNHEY and CDR2 is SVGEGT. The CDR3 coding sequence is TGTGCCAGCATGCAGGGAGCGACTAATGAAAAACTGTTTTTT. Amino acid sequence: CASMQGATNEKLFF.

Worth noting for this clonotype: Given a much more abundant clone one base away, this may be a read error. The V call is TRBV6-2 or TRBV6-3, the J call TRBJ1-1, with a weak D call TRBD1 (6 bases). The germline V gene has CDR1 MNHEY and CDR2 SVGEGT. V lost 0 bases to trimming and J lost 7 bases, with 18 bases between them. CDR3 size: 16 residues. CDR3 amino acids: CASSYSRNGGQGEAFF. CDR3 sequence (DNA): TGTGCCAGCAGTTACTCTCGAAACGGGGGGCAGGGTGAAGCTTTCTTT.

This clonotype was seen ten or more times. The gene calls are TRBV27 and TRBJ2-5, with unresolved D. The CDR3 spans 16 residues. CDR1 is MNHEY, CDR2 SMNVEV, per germline (reference sequence). The V gene lost 5 bases and the J gene lost 0 bases, with 16 bases spanning the gap. In nucleotides, the CDR3 is TGTGCCAGCAGTACCAACATGGCGGTACACCAAGAGACCCAGTACTTC. It translates to CASSTNMAVHQETQYF.